These 3 T cell receptor beta chains came from one sample sequenced in a study of blood T cells in healthy people across ages. PCR was performed a second time for roughly 7 to 12 cycles using a sample-barcoded 5' primer and a J-beta primer mix. TCRdb processed the 5' RACE reads anew with MiXCR; each CDR3 protein has one entry. The sample has hundreds of thousands of distinct CDR3 sequences, around 30% seen once. Sequenced sample: blood. The receptors here all came from a woman older than 75 in good health.

This clonotype was seen a single time. A much larger clone differs by one base, so this may be a read error. This chain connects TRBV5-1 to TRBJ2-3, with 7 bases aligning to TRBD2. Germline V gives CDR1 SGHRS, CDR2 YFSETQ. The CDR3 has 16 amino acids. The chain's CDR3 is CASRSGGSLNTDAQYF. The CDR3 DNA sequence: TGCGCCAGCAGATCGGGGGGATCTCTTAACACAGATGCGCAGTATTTT.

This clonotype was found many times. One junction end disagrees with the germline gene, perhaps due to a read error. The gene calls are TRBV6-1 and TRBJ2-3; D gene ambiguous. Germline assignment: CDR1 MNHNS and CDR2 SASEGT. This CDR3 has 11 amino acids. The CDR3 reads CASSEADTQYF. The CDR3 DNA reads TGCGCCAGCAGTGAGGCAGATACGCAGTATTTT.

This clonotype was seen many times. The CDR3 spells CASSPQPGQKITDTQYF. The CDR3 DNA follows: TGCGCCAGCAGCCCTCAGCCGGGACAGAAAATCACAGATACGCAGTATTTT. The chain couples TRBV4-3 to TRBJ2-3; TRBD1 matches at 7 bases. The CDR3 is made up of 17 amino acids. Germline CDR1 LGHNA, CDR2 YSLEER. The V gene end was trimmed by 4 bases and the J gene end by 2 bases; junction bases not matched to a gene: 12.